Below, one TCR beta chain is given with its context. Its specificity is not known. The data stem from a study of cytomegalovirus exposure and HLA in healthy donors. Study outcomes and limitations: The authors assumed roughly uniform sequencing depth across donors for presence/absence analyses. It was shown in a later analysis that HLA-associated TCR beta chains were more clonally expanded than other, equally common chains. Previous analysis showed most TCR beta V segments were productive about 87% or about 30% of the time.

The CDR3 covers 13 residues. The ends were cut back, 2 bases at V and 6 bases at J, with 10 bases in the middle. Looked up from germline, CDR1 is SEHNR and CDR2 is FQNEAQ (reference sequence). PCR involved 60 Vbeta and 13 Jbeta primers. Using immunoSEQ multiplex PCR, the repertoire was profiled, and TCRdb retains in-frame clones only, with some absent. The sample carries some 90,000 clones, 70% to 85% recorded once. The sequence derives from a man aged 50-59 years in good health and CMV-seronegative. The material sequenced was PBMCs. The chain employs TRBV7-9 and TRBJ1-1; D possibly corresponds to TRBD1 (6 bases). In DNA form, the CDR3 reads TGTGCCAGCAGCTTATCCAGGGGCGCTGAAGCTTTCTTT. Amino acids: CASSLSRGAEAFF.